This TCR beta chain was sequenced during a study of long-term antiretroviral therapy in people with HIV (dated by TCRdb to between 2021 and 2024). As for the study more broadly: The earliest samples were collected about a decade before the 2015 WHO recommendation for immediate ART, when ART was typically delayed until CD4 counts fell. A retrospective serial study tested whether ART initiation and durable HIV suppression were associated with changes in peripheral blood TRB repertoire composition and diversity. Test extractions of a monoclonal T-cell line alongside 33 polyclonal samples showed no cross-contamination during QIAcube processing. From 25 to 30 adults with confirmed HIV infection, the cohort provided fewer than 200 cryopreserved PBMC samples, gathered serially across a mean of about 6 years (range 1-12). Of the approximately 28 participants with HIV, 10 to 11 were female.

Details on this clone: The specificity of this receptor is unknown. Per-base quality was not reported, and no clone a single base away is much larger than it.

V is reduced by 0 bases and J by 4 bases, leaving a spacing of 6 bases between them. The CDR3 holds 13 amino acids from the cysteine to the phenylalanine. Here the CDR3 DNA is all that survives: 39 bases in frame from base 1. CDR1 WSHSY and CDR2 SAAADI were looked up in the germline V gene. The immunoSEQ hsTCRB v3.0 assay was used at survey level resolution to sequence the TRB variable region. A depth of roughly 35,000-55,000 T-cell genomes per sample was targeted for TRB sequencing. Pooled TRB libraries were sequenced on an Illumina MiSeq with a v3 150-cycle kit. In the authors' own workflow: Repertoire analysis was performed in R inside a reproducible Nextflow workflow that covered QC, data transformation and analysis. LymphoSeq2, an R package for AIRR-Seq data exploration, was used to implement custom analyses. After excluding several samples that yielded fewer than 5000 total TRB sequences, 150 to 200 HIV repertoires remained for analysis. Of the roughly 180 retained HIV repertoires, almost 60 were collected before and more than 120 after ART initiation. Each repertoire was downsampled to 5000 TRB nucleotide sequences, and summary statistics were averaged across 100 downsampling iterations. TRB sequences were retained for analysis only if CDR3 regions of at least seven amino acids were present. Two measures captured diversity: a Shannon entropy-derived clonality score and the Gini coefficient. In the repertoire networks, any two of the top 5000 CDR3 amino acid sequences were linked whenever the two sequences differed by an edit distance of one. For TRB CDR3 amino acid sequences, antigen specificity groups and MHC restriction were predicted with GLIPH2. To flag known CMV, EBV, HIV or tissue antigen associations, CDR3 amino acid sequences were matched against VDJdb and McPAS-TCR. Pre-ART, post-ART and control groups were compared with Wilcoxon signed-rank tests and Holm-Bonferroni correction. Not all clones reach the TCRdb copy of this immuneACCESS table, which keeps in-frame sequences only. Checked studies attribute under half of the gap to unresolved V genes and leave the rest unexplained. V and J calls and clone size are those listed in that table; D and trimming were worked out from the DNA. This sample holds about 16,000 clones; 85% to 90% were observed only once. Around 15% of the sample lies in the top ten.

The study at large found these results: At every time point, the repertoire was dominated by expanded TRB clones first identified before ART initiation, although this dominance fluctuated and, in many PLHIV, declined after ART. CDR3 length ranges in HIV repertoires were narrower than in controls, and network structure suggested an antigen-experienced repertoire with only a slight naive shift after ART. Because pre-ART samples had limited cell numbers, unsorted PBMC were profiled rather than sorted CD4+ and CD8+ T cells. No data were available on ART adherence, viral resistance or therapy changes, limiting inferences about post-ART repertoire changes. The samples span the years 2004 to 2017, and the ART regimens used may be less effective than current regimens. Owing to limited PBMC availability, only the TCR beta chain was sequenced, without alpha chain pairing. ART initiation was associated with a significant increase in TRB diversity, but diversity stayed significantly below transplant donor controls even after long-term ART.

Inclusion was restricted to participants for whom at least one PBMC sample before ART initiation and at least two post-ART samples were available. Every participant with HIV received treatment in the United States of America. Before DNA extraction, cryopreserved samples of about 1-10 million PBMC were thawed and washed. At the time of the earliest PBMC sample, participants with HIV were aged between roughly 23 and 60 years. Each participant contributed PBMC samples from 1-4 timepoints before ART initiation and 2-8 timepoints after ART initiation, with a median of 7 samples. Serial HIV viral load, CD4+ T-cell count, ART history and demographic data were obtained for every participant. Genomic DNA was extracted from unsorted PBMC with a Qiagen kit on a QIAcube, with processing performed in batches of 12 samples.

This clonotype was obtained from a woman in her twenties or thirties with HIV. The chain employs TRBV10-2 and TRBJ1-2; confidence is insufficient to name the D gene. The sample in question was unsorted PBMCs, obtained around 2.3 years before starting antiretroviral therapy. CDR3 reads: CASSESWTYGYTF. In nucleotide form, the sequence is TGCGCCAGCAGTGAGTCGTGGACCTATGGCTACACCTTC.